This T cell receptor (beta chain) was recovered during a study of cytomegalovirus exposure and HLA in healthy donors. General study points: A later analysis linked 15,000 to 20,000 TCR beta sequences to HLA alleles at 0.05 false discovery rate.

The V segment lost 4 bases and the J segment 2 bases; nucleotides outside the gene matches: 10. The CDR3 contains 16 residues. Germline V gene lookup returns CDR1 SGHRS and CDR2 YFSETQ. Primers included in the PCR were 60 Vbeta and 13 Jbeta primers. Sequenced by immunoSEQ multiplex PCR; TCRdb stores in-frame clones only, minus some. The table has over 150,000 clones, 75% seen once. Concerning this clone itself: No antigen is known for it.

Sequencing was done on a sample of PBMCs. This chain connects TRBV5-1 to TRBJ2-7, with TRBD1 identical over 9 bases. The receptor was derived from a male donor in good health and CMV-seronegative. This chain's CDR3 is CASSPTSGQGAYEQYF. CDR3 coding DNA: TGCGCCAGCAGCCCAACATCGGGACAGGGTGCCTACGAGCAGTACTTC.